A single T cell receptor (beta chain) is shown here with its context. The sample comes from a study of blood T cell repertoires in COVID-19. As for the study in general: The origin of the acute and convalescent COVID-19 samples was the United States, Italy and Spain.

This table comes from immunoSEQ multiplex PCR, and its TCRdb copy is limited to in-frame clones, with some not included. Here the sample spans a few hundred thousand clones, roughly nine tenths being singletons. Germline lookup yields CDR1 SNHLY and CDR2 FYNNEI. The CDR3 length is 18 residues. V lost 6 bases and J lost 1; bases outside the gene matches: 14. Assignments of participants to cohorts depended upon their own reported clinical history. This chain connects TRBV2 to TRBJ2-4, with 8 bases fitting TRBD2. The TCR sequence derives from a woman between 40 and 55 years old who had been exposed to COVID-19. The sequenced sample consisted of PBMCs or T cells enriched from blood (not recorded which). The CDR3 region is CASSPASGTRSAKNIQYF. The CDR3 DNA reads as TGTGCCAGCAGCCCGGCCTCCGGGACTAGGAGCGCCAAAAACATTCAGTACTTC.